A single sample is the source of the 27 T cell receptor beta chains below, sequenced in a study of cytomegalovirus exposure and HLA in healthy donors. The PCR had 60 Vbeta and 13 Jbeta primers. Using immunoSEQ multiplex PCR, the repertoire was profiled, and TCRdb retains in-frame clones only, with some absent. The sample has around 130,000 clones, 65% to 80% seen once. The source material was PBMCs. These receptors originate from a woman between 40 and 55 years old in good health and CMV-seronegative.

This clone was counted only a few times. An end of the junction does not agree with germline; a read error may underlie this. V and J are TRBV2 and TRBJ2-6; D perhaps matches TRBD2 (7 bases). This CDR3 spans 12 amino acids. Germline values: CDR1 SNHLY, CDR2 FYNNEI. CDR3 coding DNA: TGTGCCACCCTGGGGGGGGCCAACGGCCTGACTTTC. Translating it yields CATLGGANGLTF.

The chain is built from TRBV27 and TRBJ2-7; D possibly corresponds to TRBD1 (6 bases). In germline, CDR1 is MNHEY, CDR2 SMNVEV (reference sequence). This CDR3 spans 18 amino acids. The V end lost 0 bases, the J end lost 4 bases, and 22 bases lay between the germline ends. The CDR3 protein is CASSLSFGTPRLTYEQYF. The CDR3 region has the DNA TGTGCCAGCAGTTTATCGTTCGGGACACCTCGTTTGACGTACGAGCAGTACTTC.

V usage is TRBV10-1 and J usage is TRBJ1-3; D remains unclear. The CDR3 runs to 15 residues. The V and J ends lost 10 bases and 0 bases respectively, with 16 bases between them. The V gene's germline CDR1 is WNHNN and CDR2 SYGVQD (reference sequence). The CDR3 region is CATSGGCLSGNTIYF. The CDR3, as DNA: TGCGCCACCTCGGGCGGGTGCCTCTCTGGAAACACCATATATTTT.

This chain connects TRBV14 to TRBJ1-2; D gene unclear. This CDR3 spans 14 amino acids. The germline V and J ends were trimmed by 0 bases and 7 bases, with 12 bases remaining between them. Germline CDR1 reads SGHDN; CDR2 reads FVKESK. In nucleotides, the CDR3 is TGTGCCAGCAGCCAAGATCTGATGGGAGCTGGCTACACCTTC. Amino acids: CASSQDLMGAGYTF.

Written as DNA, the CDR3 is TGTGCCAGCAGTCTTAACGACGGCCGCGACAGGCAGCAGTACTTC. Residues: CASSLNDGRDRQQYF. This rearrangement joins TRBV11-2 to TRBJ2-7; D may be TRBD1 (6 bases). The CDR3 contains 15 residues. The V gene lost 6 bases and the J gene lost 8 bases, with 23 bases spanning the gap. The germline CDR1 and CDR2 sequences are SGHAT and FQNNGV.

This clone was seen only a few times. The chain combines TRBV27 with TRBJ2-7; 12 nucleotides align to TRBD1. The CDR3 totals 15 residues. V lost 5 bases to trimming and J lost 2 bases; unmatched junction nucleotides: 4. CDR1 and CDR2 from the germline V gene are MNHEY and SMNVEV (reference sequence). The CDR3 loop reads CASSLRDRGPYEQYF. CDR3 sequence (DNA): TGTGCCAGCAGTCTCCGGGACAGGGGGCCCTACGAGCAGTACTTC.

This clone showed up just a few times. V is TRBV18 and J is TRBJ1-2; 7 bases fit TRBD1. CDR3 length: 15 amino acids. Trimming cost V 3 bases and J 4 bases; bases outside gene matches: 8. Germline CDR1 KGHSH, CDR2 LQKENI. In DNA, the CDR3 is TGTGCCAGCTCACCGACAGGGAGCGTGGGCTATGGCTACACCTTC. Protein product: CASSPTGSVGYGYTF.

This CDR3 is CATSSRKNTEAFF. DNA of the CDR3: TGTGCCACCAGCAGTAGAAAAAACACTGAAGCTTTCTTT. The genes are TRBV15 and TRBJ1-1; D remains ambiguous. Germline assignment: CDR1 LNHNV and CDR2 YYDKDF (reference sequence). V shed 3 bases and J shed 2 bases, with 7 bases lying between them. This CDR3 contains 13 residues.

This chain uses TRBV10-3 with TRBJ1-2; 9 bases agree with TRBD1. The CDR3 totals 17 residues. CDR1 is ENHRY, CDR2 SYGVKD, per germline. Trimming removed 10 bases from V and 7 bases from J; junction bases left unmatched: 22. The CDR3 nucleotides read TGTGCCAGCTTCTTAGGGACAGGGCCCGATACTACTGTTGGCTACACCTTC. It codes for CASFLGTGPDTTVGYTF.

This chain joins TRBV5-1 and TRBJ2-7, with TRBD1 matching 7 bases. Germline lookup yields CDR1 SGHRS and CDR2 YFSETQ. Unmatched junction bases numbered 9, after V lost 4 bases and J lost 5 bases. This CDR3 has 14 amino acids. The CDR3 nucleotides read TGCGCCAGCAGCCTCGGACAGGTCAGCGACGAGCAGTACTTC. It yields the protein CASSLGQVSDEQYF. The complete variable domain, with remaining parts taken from reference TRBV5-1 and TRBJ2-7, reads KAGVTQTPRYLIKTRGQQVTLSCSPISGHRSVSWYQQTPGQGLQFLFEYFSETQRNKGNFPGRFSGRQFSNSRSEMNVSTLELGDSALYLCASSLGQVSDEQYFGPGTRLTVT.

V usage is TRBV6-5 and J usage is TRBJ2-7, with D possibly matching TRBD2 (5 bases). This CDR3 contains 14 residues. Germline values: CDR1 MNHEY, CDR2 SVGAGI. V was shortened by 6 bases and J by 2 bases, with 14 bases between the two germline ends. CDR3 region: CASSPRGSPYEQYF. CDR3 sequence (DNA): TGTGCCAGCAGCCCCCGAGGGTCCCCCTACGAGCAGTACTTC.

This sequence joins TRBV5-6 and TRBJ1-1, with TRBD1 matching over 9 bases. The CDR3 has 17 residues. Germline V gene data show CDR1 as SGHDT and CDR2 as YYEEEE. The J segment lost 1 base and the V segment lost 2 bases, leaving 9 bases of the junction unmatched. CDR3 bases: TGTGCCAGCAGCTTCGCCTCGACAGGGGGGGAGAACACTGAAGCTTTCTTT. Translation gives CASSFASTGGENTEAFF. Filled out from reference TRBV5-6 and TRBJ1-1, the complete variable domain reads DAGVTQSPTHLIKTRGQQVTLRCSPKSGHDTVSWYQQALGQGPQFIFQYYEEEERQRGNFPDRFSGHQFPNYSSELNVNALLLGDSALYLCASSFASTGGENTEAFFGQGTRLTVV.

This chain connects TRBV2 to TRBJ2-6; D possibly corresponds to TRBD2 (5 bases). The germline V gene has CDR1 SNHLY and CDR2 FYNNEI. The CDR3 has 14 residues. The germline V and J ends were trimmed by 11 bases and 0 bases, with 11 bases remaining between them. The CDR3 spells CAGLRVSGANVLTF. CDR3 DNA sequence: TGTGCCGGGCTGCGGGTCTCTGGGGCCAACGTCCTGACTTTC.

The CDR3 loop is CSVARTAENEKLFF. The CDR3 DNA follows: TGCAGCGTAGCTCGGACAGCCGAGAATGAAAAACTGTTTTTT. The chain uses TRBV29-1 and TRBJ1-4; tentatively, D is TRBD1 (6 bases). Germline lookup yields CDR1 SQVTM and CDR2 ANQGSEA. CDR3 size: 14 residues. Trimming pared 6 bases from V and 5 bases from J, leaving 16 bases between.

The gene calls are TRBV27 and TRBJ2-3; 8 bases map to TRBD1. The CDR3 has 15 amino acids. Germline V gene lookup returns CDR1 MNHEY and CDR2 SMNVEV (reference sequence). V shed 3 bases and J 1 base; nucleotides not matched to a gene: 3. Written as DNA, the CDR3 is TGTGCCAGCAGTTTCATGACAGGGGGCACAGATACGCAGTATTTT. The encoded protein is CASSFMTGGTDTQYF.

This clone was detected a few times. Other DNA variants within this sample encode the same CDR3. The chain couples TRBV10-3 to TRBJ2-7; D gene unclear. This CDR3 is 12 amino acids long. Per the germline V gene, CDR1 is ENHRY and CDR2 is SYGVKD. The V end lost 4 bases, the J end lost 3 bases, and 7 bases lay between the germline ends. Written as DNA, the CDR3 is TGTGCCATCAGTGCTACTGACTACGAGCAGTACTTC. Its protein is CAISATDYEQYF.

This sequence joins TRBV11-1 and TRBJ2-7; a weak D match, TRBD2 (6 bases). Trimming shortened V by 4 bases and J by 3 bases, and 13 bases separated the two germline ends. This CDR3 spans 14 amino acids. Germline V gives CDR1 SGHAT, CDR2 FQDESV (reference sequence). The CDR3 DNA reads TGTGCCAGCAGCTCGGGACTTGCAAACTACGAGCAGTACTTC. It encodes CASSSGLANYEQYF.

In this sample, this clone turned up once. The chain is built from TRBV13 and TRBJ2-2; the D gene is possibly TRBD1 (5 bases). V lost 1 base and J lost 5, with 17 bases in between. The germline gives CDR1 PRHDT, CDR2 FYEKMQ (reference sequence). There are 17 residues in the CDR3. The CDR3: CASSLAARALWTGELFF. For the CDR3, the DNA is TGTGCCAGCAGCTTAGCTGCCAGGGCTCTCTGGACCGGGGAGCTGTTTTTT.

The rearrangement uses TRBV2 and TRBJ2-2; unclear D gene. Trimming cost V 2 bases and J 3 bases, with 4 bases left between them. CDR1 is SNHLY, CDR2 FYNNEI, per germline. This CDR3 spans 13 amino acids. The CDR3 DNA reads as TGTGCCAGCAGTGAACTGTACACCGGGGAGCTGTTTTTT. It yields the protein CASSELYTGELFF. Together with reference TRBV2 and TRBJ2-2, the CDR3 gives the full variable domain: EPEVTQTPSHQVTQMGQEVILRCVPISNHLYFYWYRQILGQKVEFLVSFYNNEISEKSEIFDDQFSVERPDGSNFTLKIRSTKLEDSAMYFCASSELYTGELFFGEGSRLTVL.

The chain has TRBV28 and TRBJ1-3, with D perhaps TRBD1 (6 bases). Trimming left V 8 bases short and J 2 bases short, with 19 bases between. The CDR3 is 16 amino acids. Germline V gene lookup returns CDR1 MDHEN and CDR2 SYDVKM. The DNA for the CDR3 is TGTGCCAGCGTCAACCCCGCTAAGGGGGCTGGAAACACCATATATTTT. Translated: CASVNPAKGAGNTIYF.

The CDR3 protein is CASSSLGGGAYNEQFF. In DNA, the CDR3 is TGTGCCAGCAGCTCCTTGGGTGGGGGGGCATACAATGAGCAGTTCTTC. This chain links TRBV27 with TRBJ2-1, with D maybe TRBD2 (7 bases). Trimming left V 6 bases short and J 4 bases short, with 19 bases between. This CDR3 region has 16 residues. Germline values: CDR1 MNHEY, CDR2 SMNVEV (reference sequence).

The gene calls are TRBV7-9 and TRBJ1-2; perhaps TRBD1 as D (6 bases). Germline V gene data show CDR1 as SEHNR and CDR2 as FQNEAQ (reference sequence). Trimming left V 1 base short and J 8 bases short, with 14 bases between. The CDR3 sequence is 14 residues long. The CDR3, as DNA: TGTGCCAGCAGCTTAGTGGGGGCTCGAGGGGGCTACACCTTC. This codes for CASSLVGARGGYTF.

The rearrangement links TRBV7-9 to TRBJ1-4; maybe TRBD1 (5 bases). CDR3 length: 12 residues. The V end lost 10 bases, the J end lost 10 bases, and 16 bases lay between the germline ends. Looked up from germline, CDR1 is SEHNR and CDR2 is FQNEAQ (reference sequence). The CDR3 loop reads CANSGGGSKLFF. CDR3 bases: TGTGCCAACTCCGGCGGGGGATCAAAACTGTTTTTT.

By frequency in the sample, this clone is medium-sized. The chain has TRBV5-1 and TRBJ2-7; 10 positions agree with TRBD2. The CDR3 sequence is 17 residues long. CDR1 and CDR2 from the germline V gene are SGHRS and YFSETQ. Trimming removed 2 bases from V and 0 bases from J; junction bases left unmatched: 8. CDR3 nucleotide sequence: TGCGCCAGCAGCTTAGTTAGCGGGGGGCCGAGCTCCTACGAGCAGTACTTC. Protein product: CASSLVSGGPSSYEQYF.

The genes are TRBV9 and TRBJ1-1; 7 bases map to TRBD1. V was pared by 3 bases and J by 0 bases, with 5 bases of the junction left unmatched. The CDR3 has 15 amino acids. The germline V gene has CDR1 SGDLS and CDR2 YYNGEE. The chain's CDR3 is CASSGRQGLNTEAFF. CDR3 nucleotides: TGTGCCAGCAGCGGTCGACAGGGATTGAACACTGAAGCTTTCTTT.

The rearrangement links TRBV5-1 to TRBJ2-5; 11 nucleotides agree with TRBD2. The J call may be in error: the DNA end matches TRBJ2-7 better. Germline V gives CDR1 SGHRS, CDR2 YFSETQ. The CDR3 is 15 residues long. CDR3 DNA sequence: TGCGCCAGCAGCCTTGGGACTAGCGGACCCTACGAGCAGTACTTC. Translating gives CASSLGTSGPYEQYF.

The rearrangement links TRBV27 to TRBJ1-3, with 7 bases aligning to TRBD1. This CDR3 is 15 amino acids long. V was clipped by 5 bases and J by 0 bases; unmatched bases: 4. The V gene's germline CDR1 is MNHEY and CDR2 SMNVEV (reference sequence). The CDR3 nucleotides read TGTGCCAGCAGTATGACAGGGAGCTCTGGAAACACCATATATTTT. It translates to CASSMTGSSGNTIYF.